This is a list of T cell receptor beta chains from one sample in a study of beta chain features in type 1 diabetes. TCRdb keeps only in-frame clones here, not all; method: immunoSEQ multiplex PCR. Among 250,000 to 350,000 clones listed, less than 15% were seen once. Sequencing was performed on central memory CD4+ T cells from blood. These receptors came from a man aged 25-45 years in good health. Both conserved end residues are part of each CDR3. A D gene is named only where the DNA matches it firmly. Size is omitted from some rows. Given values are once, few, many or a class for expanded clones.

clone_size d_call j_call v_call cdr3_aa cdr3_nt
NA TRBD2 TRBJ2-3 TRBV5-4 CASSTGGLAGTDTQYF TGTGCCAGCAGCACGGGTGGACTAGCGGGCACAGATACGCAGTATTTT
NA NA TRBJ1-6 TRBV4-2 CASHEGVLGSPLHF TGTGCCAGCCACGAGGGGGTCTTGGGGTCACCCCTCCACTTT
NA NA TRBJ1-5 TRBV5-4 CASSLFGVNQPQHF TGTGCCAGCAGCTTATTTGGGGTGAATCAGCCCCAGCATTTT
few NA TRBJ1-2 TRBV29-1 CSVEDHGENKGGYGYTF TGCAGCGTTGAAGATCACGGAGAGAATAAGGGCGGGTATGGCTACACCTTC
NA TRBD2 TRBJ2-1 TRBV14 CASNPFSGGNEQFF TGTGCCAGCAACCCCTTCTCGGGGGGGAATGAGCAGTTCTTC
NA NA TRBJ2-7 TRBV7-9 CASSLQGPSSSYEQYF TGTGCCAGCAGCTTGCAAGGACCATCTAGCTCCTACGAGCAGTACTTC
few NA TRBJ2-2 TRBV7-2 CASSLPGPVTGELFF TGTGCCAGCAGCCTCCCGGGACCGGTCACCGGGGAGCTGTTTTTT
few NA TRBJ1-2 TRBV21-1 CASTYGQIYGYTF TGTGCCAGCACTTACGGACAGATCTATGGCTACACCTTC
NA NA TRBJ1-2 TRBV13 CASSPKPREFYGYTF TGTGCCAGCAGCCCCAAACCCAGGGAATTTTATGGCTACACCTTC
many TRBD2 TRBJ2-1 TRBV5-1 CASSPTSGNEQFF TGCGCCAGCAGCCCCACTAGCGGGAATGAGCAGTTCTTC
NA NA TRBJ2-2 TRBV6-6 CASRRGSSTIGELFF TGTGCCAGCAGAAGGGGTAGTTCTACCATCGGGGAGCTGTTTTTT
NA NA TRBJ2-1 TRBV9 CASSVGPGGVNEQFF TGTGCCAGCAGCGTAGGTCCTGGAGGGGTGAATGAGCAGTTCTTC
NA NA TRBJ1-5 TRBV2 CASSGSVYSNQPQHF TGTGCCAGCAGTGGGTCAGTTTATAGCAATCAGCCCCAGCATTTT
NA NA TRBJ2-1 TRBV27 CASGPRTYGGEQFF TGTGCCAGCGGCCCCCGGACCTACGGCGGTGAGCAGTTCTTC
NA TRBD1 TRBJ1-1 TRBV7-3 CASSSGTGGKAFF TGTGCCAGCAGCTCGGGGACAGGGGGCAAAGCTTTCTTT
NA TRBD2 TRBJ2-1 TRBV30 CASRGLVNEQFF TGTGCCAGCCGAGGACTAGTGAATGAGCAGTTCTTC
NA NA TRBJ2-2 TRBV18 CASSPSPRGELFF TGTGCCAGCTCACCATCCCCCCGGGGGGAGCTGTTTTTT
NA TRBD1 TRBJ2-7 TRBV2 CASRGQVLYEQYF TGTGCCAGCAGGGGACAGGTCCTCTACGAGCAGTACTTC
NA TRBD1 TRBJ1-1 TRBV13 CASSQDRGRVNTEAFF TGTGCCAGCAGCCAGGACAGGGGGAGGGTAAACACTGAAGCTTTCTTT
NA NA TRBJ2-7 TRBV6-6 CASSLVGAGEQYF TGTGCCAGCAGCTTGGTGGGGGCTGGCGAGCAGTACTTC
few TRBD1 TRBJ1-1 TRBV4-1 CASSQPGRGPGAFF TGCGCCAGCAGCCAACCGGGAAGGGGGCCTGGGGCTTTCTTT
NA NA TRBJ2-3 TRBV10-1 CASNTRGYTDTQYF TGCGCCAGCAACACGAGGGGCTACACAGATACGCAGTATTTT
NA NA TRBJ2-1 TRBV5-1 CASSSQGSSYNEQFF TGCGCCAGCAGCTCGCAAGGGAGCTCCTACAATGAGCAGTTCTTC
many TRBD2 TRBJ2-3 TRBV2 CASSEGLAGTQYF TGTGCCAGCAGTGAAGGACTAGCGGGTACGCAGTATTTT
many NA TRBJ1-2 TRBV7-9 CASSSHRSYGYTF TGTGCCAGCAGCTCCCACAGAAGCTATGGCTACACCTTC
NA TRBD2 TRBJ2-2 TRBV4-1 CASSQGSRGFNTGELFF TGCGCCAGCAGCCAAGGTTCGCGGGGGTTTAACACCGGGGAGCTGTTTTTT
few NA TRBJ1-1 TRBV25-1 CASSELGGKAFF TGTGCCAGCAGTGAACTGGGGGGAAAAGCTTTCTTT
NA NA TRBJ1-2 TRBV5-6 CASSLQTGRLGYGYTF TGTGCCAGCAGCTTACAAACAGGGCGACTTGGCTATGGCTACACCTTC
many TRBD2 TRBJ2-1 TRBV30 CAWSERTSGRAAEQFF TGTGCCTGGAGTGAACGGACTAGCGGGAGGGCCGCTGAGCAGTTCTTC
NA TRBD2 TRBJ2-5 TRBV11-2 CASSPRLAVAQETQYF TGTGCCAGCAGCCCCCGACTAGCGGTAGCTCAAGAGACCCAGTACTTC
NA NA TRBJ2-1 TRBV7-9 CASSLGGSYNEQFF TGTGCCAGCAGCTTAGGCGGTTCCTACAATGAGCAGTTCTTC
NA TRBD2 TRBJ2-1 TRBV28 CASSFIGLAGADEQFF TGTGCCAGCAGTTTTATCGGACTAGCGGGAGCCGATGAGCAGTTCTTC
few NA TRBJ1-1 TRBV27 CASSPKVSYTEAFF TGTGCCAGCAGCCCTAAAGTTTCGTATACTGAAGCTTTCTTT
few NA TRBJ1-2 TRBV7-2 CASSDPSFYGYTF TGTGCCAGCAGCGACCCAAGTTTTTATGGCTACACCTTC
NA TRBD1 TRBJ2-5 TRBV7-9 CASSPRVTGGAETQYF TGTGCCAGCAGCCCCAGAGTAACAGGGGGCGCAGAGACCCAGTACTTC
NA NA TRBJ2-2 TRBV6-4 CASRRGVDTGELFF TGTGCCAGCAGAAGGGGGGTAGACACCGGGGAGCTGTTTTTT
once NA TRBJ1-4 TRBV6-1 CASLLDGRYGEKLFF TGTGCCAGCCTTCTGGATGGTCGGTATGGTGAAAAACTGTTTTTT
many NA TRBJ1-1 TRBV28 CASSGTVRNTEAFF TGTGCCAGCAGTGGGACGGTGAGGAACACTGAAGCTTTCTTT
few TRBD2 TRBJ2-1 TRBV5-4 CASSLVGIAGAIRNEQFF TGTGCCAGCAGCTTGGTGGGGATAGCGGGAGCAATAAGGAATGAGCAGTTCTTC
NA NA TRBJ2-6 TRBV10-1 CASSQTGISGANVLTF TGCGCCAGCAGTCAAACAGGAATCTCTGGGGCCAACGTCCTGACTTTC